The next 5 T cell receptor beta chains were all read from a single sample in a study of OX40 agonist ivuxolimab in advanced cancers. Only in-frame clones appear in the TCRdb table, and some are missing; sequencing was by immunoSEQ multiplex PCR. The sample has 3,000 to 3,500 clones, around 70% seen once. The sequencing used CD4+ or CD8+ T cells sorted from blood, collected in a trial of the OX40 agonist ivuxolimab. Receptors were obtained from an adult with an advanced solid tumor such as melanoma, head and neck, liver or kidney cancer.

The chain joins TRBV28 to TRBJ1-2, with 8 bases fitting TRBD1. Germline V gene lookup returns CDR1 MDHEN and CDR2 SYDVKM. The CDR3 is 15 amino acids. Trimming took 2 bases from V and 5 from J; bases not matched to a gene: 7. CDR3: CASSLPGQGKYGYTF. The CDR3, as DNA: TGTGCCAGCAGTTTACCAGGACAGGGAAAATATGGCTACACCTTC.

V gene TRBV28 combines with J gene TRBJ2-3; TRBD2 matches 13 bases. Trimming removed 5 bases from V and 1 base from J; junction bases left unmatched: 12. This CDR3 is 19 amino acids long. Germline V lookup: CDR1 MDHEN, CDR2 SYDVKM. The chain's CDR3 is CASSTPTSGGSLGTDTQYF. CDR3 bases: TGTGCCAGCAGTACCCCGACTAGCGGGGGGTCGCTGGGCACAGATACGCAGTATTTT.

By share, this clone counts as medium-sized. This chain links TRBV9 with TRBJ1-5; D is ambiguous. This CDR3 has 14 amino acids. The V gene's germline CDR1 is SGDLS and CDR2 YYNGEE. V was shortened by 0 bases and J by 0 bases, with 4 bases between the two germline ends. CDR3 residues: CASSVGNSNQPQHF. The DNA for the CDR3 is TGTGCCAGCAGCGTAGGGAATAGCAATCAGCCCCAGCATTTT.

The V and J genes are TRBV11-2 and TRBJ2-5, with TRBD2 matching 8 bases. Per germline, CDR1 SGHAT and CDR2 FQNNGV. J lost 3 bases, V lost 3 bases, and 9 bases had no gene match. The CDR3 covers 16 residues. The CDR3 DNA follows: TGTGCCAGCAGCTTCCTCGGGAGGGGCCTAGAAGAGACCCAGTACTTC. It yields the protein CASSFLGRGLEETQYF.

The chain links TRBV6-1 to TRBJ2-7; TRBD1 matches at 8 bases. Trimming cost V 4 bases and J 7 bases; bases outside gene matches: 6. Germline-derived CDR1 and CDR2 are MNHNS and SASEGT. This CDR3 comprises 13 residues. The CDR3 loop is CASSVTGAREQYF. DNA of the CDR3: TGTGCCAGCAGTGTGACAGGGGCTAGGGAGCAGTACTTC.